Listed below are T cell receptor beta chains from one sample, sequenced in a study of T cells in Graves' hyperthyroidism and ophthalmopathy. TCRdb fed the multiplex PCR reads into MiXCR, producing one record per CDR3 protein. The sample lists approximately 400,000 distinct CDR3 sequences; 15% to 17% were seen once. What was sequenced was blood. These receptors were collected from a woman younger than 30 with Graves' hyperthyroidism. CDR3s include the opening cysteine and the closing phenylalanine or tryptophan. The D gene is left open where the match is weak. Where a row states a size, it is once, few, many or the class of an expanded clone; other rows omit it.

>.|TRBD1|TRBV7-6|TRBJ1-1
CASSQNRGMNTEAFF
TGTGCCAGCAGCCAAAACAGGGGTATGAACACTGAAGCTTTCTTT
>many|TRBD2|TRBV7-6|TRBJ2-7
CASSPGTSTLYEQYF
TGTGCCAGCAGCCCAGGGACTAGCACCCTCTACGAGCAGTACTTC
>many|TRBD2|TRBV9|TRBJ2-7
CASSVEASGSHEQYF
TGTGCCAGCAGCGTAGAGGCTAGCGGGAGCCACGAGCAGTACTTC
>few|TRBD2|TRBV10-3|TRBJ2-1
CAISDGSGVYNEQFF
TGTGCCATCAGTGACGGTAGCGGGGTATACAATGAGCAGTTCTTC
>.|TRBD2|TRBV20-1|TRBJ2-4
CSARDALAVGNIQYF
TGCAGTGCTAGAGATGCGCTAGCGGTCGGGAACATTCAGTACTTC
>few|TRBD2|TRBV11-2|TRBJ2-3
CASSSRLAGSSDTQYF
TGTGCCAGCAGCTCCCGACTAGCGGGTAGCTCAGATACGCAGTATTTT
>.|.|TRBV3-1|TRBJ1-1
CASSRLPGEWAEAFF
TGTGCCAGCAGCCGACTCCCAGGTGAGTGGGCTGAAGCTTTCTTT
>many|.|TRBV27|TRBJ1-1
CASRTGLLNTEAFF
TGTGCCAGTCGCACGGGACTGCTCAACACTGAAGCTTTCTTT
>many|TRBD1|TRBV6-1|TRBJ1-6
CARALGQGYVSLHF
TGTGCCAGGGCGCTGGGACAGGGATATGTCTCCCTCCACTTT
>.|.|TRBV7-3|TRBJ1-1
CASSSCRGNTEAFF
TGTGCCAGCAGCTCATGTAGGGGCAACACTGAAGCTTTCTTT
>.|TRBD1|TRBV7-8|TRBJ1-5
CASSPRQGQQPQHF
TGTGCCAGCAGCCCCCGACAGGGGCAACAGCCCCAGCATTTT
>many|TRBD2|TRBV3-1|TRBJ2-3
CASSIGTSGPDTQYF
TGTGCCAGCAGCATCGGGACTAGCGGACCAGATACGCAGTATTTT
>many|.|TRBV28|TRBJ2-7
CASSLWTERTDYEQYF
TGTGCCAGCAGTTTATGGACTGAGAGGACGGACTACGAGCAGTACTTC
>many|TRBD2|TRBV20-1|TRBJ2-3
CSALAGGQDTQYF
TGCAGTGCTTTAGCGGGGGGGCAAGATACGCAGTATTTT
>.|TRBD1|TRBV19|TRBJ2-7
CASRKADRERAYEQYF
TGTGCCAGTAGAAAGGCGGACAGGGAACGGGCCTACGAGCAGTACTTC
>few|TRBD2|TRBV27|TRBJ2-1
CASSSAREAYNEQFF
TGTGCCAGCAGTTCCGCGCGGGAGGCCTACAATGAGCAGTTCTTC
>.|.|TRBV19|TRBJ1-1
CASSPYMNTEAFF
TGTGCCAGTAGTCCGTACATGAACACTGAAGCTTTCTTT
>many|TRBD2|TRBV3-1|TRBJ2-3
CASSRRTSVMADTQYF
TGTGCCAGCAGCCGACGGACTAGCGTTATGGCAGATACGCAGTATTTT
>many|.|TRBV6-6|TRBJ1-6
CASSYSKEVYNSPLHF
TGTGCCAGCAGTTACTCGAAAGAAGTCTATAATTCACCCCTCCACTTT
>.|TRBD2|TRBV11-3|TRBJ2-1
CASSLASGTGNEQFF
TGTGCCAGCAGCTTAGCTAGCGGGACTGGCAATGAGCAGTTCTTC
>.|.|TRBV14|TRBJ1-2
CASSRTIPDNYGYTF
TGTGCCAGCAGTCGGACCATCCCGGATAACTATGGCTACACCTTC
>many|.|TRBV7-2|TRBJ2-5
CASSPTGTRETQYF
TGTGCCAGCAGCCCTACGGGGACAAGGGAGACCCAGTACTTC
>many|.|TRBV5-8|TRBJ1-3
CASRNIGRGITSGNTIYF
TGTGCCAGCAGGAATATAGGGAGGGGGATCACCTCTGGAAACACCATATATTTT
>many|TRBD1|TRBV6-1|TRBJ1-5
CASSEDRVSSNQPQHF
TGTGCCAGCAGTGAGGACAGGGTTTCGAGCAATCAGCCCCAGCATTTT
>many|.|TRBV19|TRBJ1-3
CASQHGSTGNTIYF
TGTGCCAGCCAGCACGGATCGACTGGAAACACCATATATTTT
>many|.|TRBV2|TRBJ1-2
CASSDRGAHGYTF
TGTGCCAGCAGTGATAGAGGGGCCCATGGCTACACCTTC
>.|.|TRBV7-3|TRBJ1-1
CASSSEGRRTEAFF
TGTGCCAGCAGCTCGGAGGGGAGGCGTACTGAAGCTTTCTTT
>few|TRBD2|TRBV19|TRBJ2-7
CASSIGGIAGLYEQYF
TGTGCCAGTAGTATAGGAGGAATAGCGGGCCTTTACGAGCAGTACTTC
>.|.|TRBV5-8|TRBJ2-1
CATLARTGSSYNEQFF
TGTGCCACCCTCGCAAGGACCGGTAGCTCCTACAATGAGCAGTTCTTC
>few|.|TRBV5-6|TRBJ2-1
CASSLGGSTYNEQFF
TGTGCCAGCAGCTTGGGCGGCAGTACCTACAATGAGCAGTTCTTC